Listed below are T cell receptor beta chains from one sample, sequenced in a study of T cells in Graves' hyperthyroidism and ophthalmopathy. TCRdb re-called the multiplex PCR reads with MiXCR, one entry per CDR3 protein. The table has hundreds of thousands of distinct CDR3 sequences, roughly 15% seen once. The specimen sequenced was blood. These receptor sequences come from a man between 18 and 35 years old with Graves' ophthalmopathy. The conserved cysteine and the conserved F or W are not part of the CDR3 here. D genes are given only for firm matches.

>.|TRBV7-9
ASSPSDGSSYNEQF
>TRBD2|TRBV2
ASSENGGLAASYNEQF
>.|TRBV13
ASSFEHNSGGAQETQY
>TRBD1|TRBV11-2
ASSIGTGIADTQY
>.|TRBV5-1
ASSLAWGPYEQY
>.|TRBV20-1
SAADSSYEQY
>.|TRBV3-1
ASSQGRGMNTEAF
>.|TRBV12-3/TRBV12-4
ASRAGTTGELF
>.|TRBV9
ASSVGARDYNEQF
>.|TRBV27
ASSGDPGLTGYEQY
>.|TRBV20-1
SASRQFSSYNSPLH
>TRBD2|TRBV20-1
SARQTSGKGTQY
>TRBD2|TRBV20-1
SAGTSWGPDTQY
>.|TRBV7-8
ASSLLDGSNQPQH
>.|TRBV6-1
ASSFIGPSNNIQY
>.|TRBV18
ASSPPQSGTSLTEAF
>TRBD1|TRBV6-1
ASNNGDSYEQY
>.|TRBV6-6
ASSYNTATNEKLF
>TRBD2|TRBV20-1
SAKTSGRPEQY
>TRBD1|TRBV11-2
ASSLVGQGGNTIY
>TRBD1|TRBV7-9
ASSFKGQGPYEQY
>.|TRBV7-9
ASSSTDIPTYGQY
>TRBD1|TRBV5-6
ASSLGTGGLQETQY
>TRBD2|TRBV7-9
ASSAGLAEQETQY
>.|TRBV27
ASSLTGKWTEAF
>.|TRBV4-2
ASSHLHPGSSGNTIY
>.|TRBV3-1
ASSRITGTPVEAF
>TRBD2|TRBV5-1
ASTGGAGRSTDTQY
>.|TRBV5-1
ASSMMNTQY
>.|TRBV11-3
ASSFSEGRPWVSEQY
>.|TRBV20-1
SATSNQPQH
>TRBD2|TRBV6-1
ASALGLDLSYNEQF
>.|TRBV11-2
ASSQLGETQY
>TRBD1|TRBV15
ATSRVEGTGANYGYT
>.|TRBV2
ASSARTVANYGYT
>TRBD1|TRBV10-3
AISVGTGSTDTQY
>.|TRBV24-1
ATHPTGNTIY
>TRBD1|TRBV10-3
AISDREGNQPQH
>.|TRBV7-2
ASSLEGGSYT
>TRBD2|TRBV29-1
SVETSGSVYNEQF
>TRBD1|TRBV7-9
ASSSGTGTTDTQY
>TRBD1|TRBV20-1
SATAPGTGLTGELF
>TRBD1|TRBV29-1
SVAGTEPYEQY
>.|TRBV12-5
ASGLVAGRAKDYEQY
>.|TRBV6-1
ASVTNRGASYEQY
>TRBD1|TRBV14
ASSRYRGQGAF
>TRBD1|TRBV27
ASSPPPGQGDEQF
>.|TRBV24-1
ATSDGRKGAGNTIY
>TRBD1|TRBV19
ASSTRGQGRYT
>TRBD1|TRBV29-1
SPQTGPNEQF
>.|TRBV7-2
ASSKQGGDEKLF
>TRBD1|TRBV6-1
ASSHRDRGLYEQY
>.|TRBV19
ASDNGNTEAF
>TRBD2|TRBV20-1
SADGRGVIDEQY